Sequencing of this T cell receptor beta chain was carried out in a study of blood T cell repertoires in COVID-19. Overall study context: Material from acute and convalescent COVID-19 was sourced from the United States, Italy and Spain.

Clones were read by immunoSEQ multiplex PCR, and TCRdb kept only the in-frame ones, dropping some. Among around 21,000 clones listed, about 90% were seen once. This CDR3 comprises 15 residues. Germline values: CDR1 LNHDA, CDR2 SQIVND (reference sequence). V lost 4 bases, J lost 7 bases, and 7 bases stayed unmatched. In this sample, this clone turned up a few times. The gene calls are TRBV19 and TRBJ1-5, with 10 positions matching TRBD1. This clonotype was sampled from a woman of 80 years or more with active COVID-19. Material for sequencing was peripheral blood. CDR3 DNA sequence: TGTGCCAGTAGTACGACAGGGGGCATAGGACAGCCCCAGCATTTT. Translation gives CASSTTGGIGQPQHF.